Presented here are 4 T cell receptor beta chains from one specimen sequenced in a study of blood T cell repertoires in COVID-19. Only in-frame clones appear in the TCRdb table, and some are missing; sequencing was by immunoSEQ multiplex PCR. The sample has around 200,000 clones; approximately 81% are singletons. The sample was PBMCs or T cells enriched from blood (not recorded which). The receptors were gathered from a man aged 35 to 55 who had recovered from COVID-19.

V usage is TRBV10-3 and J usage is TRBJ1-2, with 8 nucleotides matching TRBD1. The CDR3 totals 15 residues. V trimming: 4 bases; J trimming: 5 bases; junction bases outside the gene matches: 9. Looked up from germline, CDR1 is ENHRY and CDR2 is SYGVKD. This CDR3 is CAISGSGGAGYGYTF. The CDR3 nucleotides are TGTGCCATCAGTGGGTCAGGGGGCGCTGGATATGGCTACACCTTC.

V is TRBV6-1 and J is TRBJ2-6, with D unresolved. CDR3 size: 16 residues. V was cut by 2 bases and J by 0 bases, with 8 bases left in between. Germline V gene data show CDR1 as MNHNS and CDR2 as SASEGT. In DNA, the CDR3 is TGTGCCAGCAGTGAATGGAGCTCCTCTGGGGCCAACGTCCTGACTTTC. Translating it yields CASSEWSSSGANVLTF.

The chain carries TRBV7-3 and TRBJ2-7, with TRBD2 matching 8 bases. Germline V lookup: CDR1 SGHTA, CDR2 FQGTGA. The CDR3 covers 15 residues. Trimming took 1 base from V and 3 from J; bases not matched to a gene: 5. Here the CDR3 DNA reads TGTGCCAGCAGCTTAATGGGACTAGGAGTCTACGAGCAGTACTTC. This translates into CASSLMGLGVYEQYF.

The rearrangement joins TRBV10-3 to TRBJ2-5; 7 nucleotides match TRBD1. Per the germline V gene, CDR1 is ENHRY and CDR2 is SYGVKD. The CDR3 length is 19 residues. J gave up 0 bases and V 4 bases, and 17 bases lay outside the gene matches. CDR3 sequence (DNA): TGTGCCATCAGTGGCAGCAGGGGGTTAGGGTTCTCCGACCAAGAGACCCAGTACTTC. Residues: CAISGSRGLGFSDQETQYF.